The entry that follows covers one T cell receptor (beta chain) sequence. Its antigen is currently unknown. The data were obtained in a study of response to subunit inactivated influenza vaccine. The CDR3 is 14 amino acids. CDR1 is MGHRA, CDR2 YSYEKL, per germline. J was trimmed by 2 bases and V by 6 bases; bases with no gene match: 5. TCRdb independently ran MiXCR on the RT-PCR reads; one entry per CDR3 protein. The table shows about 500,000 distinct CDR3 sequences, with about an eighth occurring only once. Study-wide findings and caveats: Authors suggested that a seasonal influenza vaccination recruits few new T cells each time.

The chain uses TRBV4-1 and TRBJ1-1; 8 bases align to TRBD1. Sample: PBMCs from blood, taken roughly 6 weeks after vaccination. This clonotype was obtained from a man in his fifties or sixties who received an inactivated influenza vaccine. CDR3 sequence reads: CASRVTGGNTEAFF. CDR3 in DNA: TGCGCCAGCAGAGTCACAGGGGGTAACACTGAAGCTTTCTTT.